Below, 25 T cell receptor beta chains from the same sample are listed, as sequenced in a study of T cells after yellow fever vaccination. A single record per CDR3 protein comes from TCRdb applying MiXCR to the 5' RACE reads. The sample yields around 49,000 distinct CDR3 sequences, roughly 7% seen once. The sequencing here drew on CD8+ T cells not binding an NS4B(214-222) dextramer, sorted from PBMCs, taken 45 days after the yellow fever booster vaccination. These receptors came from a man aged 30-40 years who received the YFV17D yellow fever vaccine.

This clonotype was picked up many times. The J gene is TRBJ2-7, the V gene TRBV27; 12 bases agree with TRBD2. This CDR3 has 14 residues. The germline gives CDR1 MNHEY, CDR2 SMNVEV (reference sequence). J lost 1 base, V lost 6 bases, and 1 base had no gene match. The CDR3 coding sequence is TGTGCCAGCAGCGGACTAGCGGGGTCCTACGAGCAGTACTTC. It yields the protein CASSGLAGSYEQYF.

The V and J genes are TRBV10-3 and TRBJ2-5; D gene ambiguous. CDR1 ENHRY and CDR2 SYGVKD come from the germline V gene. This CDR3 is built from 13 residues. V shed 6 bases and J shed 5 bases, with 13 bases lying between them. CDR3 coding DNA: TGTGCCATCAGCTCCGGGTTCCTCGAGACCCAGTACTTC. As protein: CAISSGFLETQYF.

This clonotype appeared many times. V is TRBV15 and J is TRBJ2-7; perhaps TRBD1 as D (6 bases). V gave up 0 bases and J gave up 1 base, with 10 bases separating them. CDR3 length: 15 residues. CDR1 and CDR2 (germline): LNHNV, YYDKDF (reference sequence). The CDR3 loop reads CATSRDRDRSYEQYF. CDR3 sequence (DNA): TGTGCCACCAGCAGAGATCGAGACAGGTCCTACGAGCAGTACTTC.

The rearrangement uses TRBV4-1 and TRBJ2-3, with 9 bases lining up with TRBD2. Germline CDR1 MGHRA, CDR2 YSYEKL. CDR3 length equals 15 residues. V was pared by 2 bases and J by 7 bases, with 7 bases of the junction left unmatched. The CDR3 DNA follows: TGCGCCAGCAGCCAACTACATAGCGGGAGTCATACGCAGTATTTT. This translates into CASSQLHSGSHTQYF.

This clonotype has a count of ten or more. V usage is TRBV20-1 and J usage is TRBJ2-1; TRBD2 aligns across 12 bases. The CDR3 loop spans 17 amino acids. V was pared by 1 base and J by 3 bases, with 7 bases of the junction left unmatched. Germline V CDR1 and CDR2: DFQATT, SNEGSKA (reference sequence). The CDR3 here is CSARGLAGETGYNEQFF. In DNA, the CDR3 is TGCAGTGCTAGAGGACTAGCGGGAGAGACTGGCTACAATGAGCAGTTCTTC.

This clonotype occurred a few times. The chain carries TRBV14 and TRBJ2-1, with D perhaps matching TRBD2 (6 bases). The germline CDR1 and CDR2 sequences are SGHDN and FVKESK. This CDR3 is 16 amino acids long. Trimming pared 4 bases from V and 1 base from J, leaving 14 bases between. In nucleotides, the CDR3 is TGTGCCAGCAGCCCGATTGGCGGGATTTCCTACAATGAGCAGTTCTTC. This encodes CASSPIGGISYNEQFF. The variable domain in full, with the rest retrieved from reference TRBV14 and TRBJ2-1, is EAGVTQFPSHSVIEKGQTVTLRCDPISGHDNLYWYRRVMGKEIKFLLHFVKESKQDESGMPNNRFLAERTGGTYSTLKVQPAELEDSGVYFCASSPIGGISYNEQFFGPGTRLTVL.

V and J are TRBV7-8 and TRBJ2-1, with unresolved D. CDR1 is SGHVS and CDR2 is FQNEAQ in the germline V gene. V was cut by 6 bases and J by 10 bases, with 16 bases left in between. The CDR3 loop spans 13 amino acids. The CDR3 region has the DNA TGTGCCAGCAGGGGCACGATTCTAGGGGAGCAGTTCTTC. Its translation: CASRGTILGEQFF.

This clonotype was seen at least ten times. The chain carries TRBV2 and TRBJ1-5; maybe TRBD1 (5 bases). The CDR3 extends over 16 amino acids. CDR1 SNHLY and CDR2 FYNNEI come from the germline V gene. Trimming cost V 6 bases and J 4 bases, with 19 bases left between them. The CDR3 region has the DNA TGTGCCAGCAGGGCCACCAGCGGGGGTGTTAATCAGCCCCAGCATTTT. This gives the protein CASRATSGGVNQPQHF.

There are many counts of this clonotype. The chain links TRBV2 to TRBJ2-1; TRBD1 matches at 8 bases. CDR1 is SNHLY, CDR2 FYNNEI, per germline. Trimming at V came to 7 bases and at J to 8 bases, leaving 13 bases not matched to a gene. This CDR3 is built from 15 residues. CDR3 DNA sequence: TGTGCCAGCACCAAAAGGGCAGGGGGCCTGGATGAGCAGTTCTTC. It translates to CASTKRAGGLDEQFF.

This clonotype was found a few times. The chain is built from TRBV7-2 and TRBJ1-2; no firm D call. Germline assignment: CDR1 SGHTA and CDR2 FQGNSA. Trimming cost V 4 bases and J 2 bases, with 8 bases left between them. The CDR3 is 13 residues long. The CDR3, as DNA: TGTGCCAGCAGCTATACAGTGAACTATGGCTACACCTTC. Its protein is CASSYTVNYGYTF. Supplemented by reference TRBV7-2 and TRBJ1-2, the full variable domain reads GAGVSQSPSNKVTEKGKDVELRCDPISGHTALYWYRQSLGQGLEFLIYFQGNSAPDKSGLPSDRFSAERTGGSVSTLTIQRTQQEDSAVYLCASSYTVNYGYTFGSGTRLTVV.

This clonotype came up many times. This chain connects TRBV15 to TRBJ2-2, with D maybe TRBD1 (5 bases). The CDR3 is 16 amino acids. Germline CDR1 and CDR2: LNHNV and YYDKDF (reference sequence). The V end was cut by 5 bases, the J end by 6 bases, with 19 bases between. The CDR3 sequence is CATSSFRDMGAGELFF. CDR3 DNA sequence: TGTGCCACCAGCTCTTTCAGGGATATGGGCGCCGGGGAGCTGTTTTTT.

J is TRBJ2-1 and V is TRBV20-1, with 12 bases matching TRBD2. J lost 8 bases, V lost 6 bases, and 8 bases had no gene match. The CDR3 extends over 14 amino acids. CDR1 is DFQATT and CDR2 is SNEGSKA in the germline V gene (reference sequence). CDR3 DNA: TGCAGTGCCCAGACTAGCGGGAGTGGGGATGAGCAGTTCTTC. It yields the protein CSAQTSGSGDEQFF.

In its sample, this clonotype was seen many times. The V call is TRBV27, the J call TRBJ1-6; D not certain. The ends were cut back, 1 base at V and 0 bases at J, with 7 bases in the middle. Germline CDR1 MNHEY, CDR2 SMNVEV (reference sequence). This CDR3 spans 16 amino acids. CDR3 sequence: CASSLFSSSYNSPLHF. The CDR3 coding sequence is TGTGCCAGCAGTTTATTTTCCAGCTCCTATAATTCACCCCTCCACTTT.

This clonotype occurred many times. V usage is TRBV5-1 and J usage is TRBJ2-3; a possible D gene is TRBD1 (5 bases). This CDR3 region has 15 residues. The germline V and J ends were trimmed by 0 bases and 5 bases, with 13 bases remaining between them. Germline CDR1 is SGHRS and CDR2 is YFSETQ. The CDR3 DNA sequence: TGCGCCAGCAGCTTGGCCGAAGGGGCCGGAGATACGCAGTATTTT. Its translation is CASSLAEGAGDTQYF.

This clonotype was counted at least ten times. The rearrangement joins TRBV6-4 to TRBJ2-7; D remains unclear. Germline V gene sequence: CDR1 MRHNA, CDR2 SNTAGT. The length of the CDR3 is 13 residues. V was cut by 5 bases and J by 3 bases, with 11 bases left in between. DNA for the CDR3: TGTGCCAGCAGTCTAATGGTGGGCTACGAGCAGTACTTC. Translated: CASSLMVGYEQYF.

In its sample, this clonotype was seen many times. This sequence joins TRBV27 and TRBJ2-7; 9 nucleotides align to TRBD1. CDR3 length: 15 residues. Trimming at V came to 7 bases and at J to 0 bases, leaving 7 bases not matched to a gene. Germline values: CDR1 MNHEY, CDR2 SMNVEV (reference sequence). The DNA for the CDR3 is TGTGCCAGCACCTTAACAGGGGGCTTCTCCTACGAGCAGTACTTC. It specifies CASTLTGGFSYEQYF.

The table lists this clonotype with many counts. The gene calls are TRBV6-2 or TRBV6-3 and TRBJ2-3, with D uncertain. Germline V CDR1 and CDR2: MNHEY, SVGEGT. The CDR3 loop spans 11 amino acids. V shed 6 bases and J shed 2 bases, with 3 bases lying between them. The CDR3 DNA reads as TGTGCCAGCAGGGACACAGATACGCAGTATTTT. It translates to CASRDTDTQYF.

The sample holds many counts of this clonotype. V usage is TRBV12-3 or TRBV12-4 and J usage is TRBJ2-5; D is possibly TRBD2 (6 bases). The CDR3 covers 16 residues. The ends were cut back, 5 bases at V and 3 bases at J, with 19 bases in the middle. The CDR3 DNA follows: TGTGCCAGCAGTCCCCTCCGGGGAGGCTCCAAAGAGACCCAGTACTTC. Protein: CASSPLRGGSKETQYF.

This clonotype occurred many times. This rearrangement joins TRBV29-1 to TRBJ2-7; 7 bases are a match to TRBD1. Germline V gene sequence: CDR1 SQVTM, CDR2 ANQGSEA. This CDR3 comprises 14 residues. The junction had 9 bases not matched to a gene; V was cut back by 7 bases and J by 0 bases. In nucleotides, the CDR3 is TGCAGCGCCGCCGGGACAGAGGCCTCCTACGAGCAGTACTTC. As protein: CSAAGTEASYEQYF.

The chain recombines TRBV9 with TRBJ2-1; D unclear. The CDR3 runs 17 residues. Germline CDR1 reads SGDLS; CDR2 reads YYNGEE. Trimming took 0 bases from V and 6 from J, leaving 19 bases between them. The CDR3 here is CASSVVGDGFKGNEQFF. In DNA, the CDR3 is TGTGCCAGCAGCGTAGTTGGAGATGGTTTTAAAGGCAATGAGCAGTTCTTC.

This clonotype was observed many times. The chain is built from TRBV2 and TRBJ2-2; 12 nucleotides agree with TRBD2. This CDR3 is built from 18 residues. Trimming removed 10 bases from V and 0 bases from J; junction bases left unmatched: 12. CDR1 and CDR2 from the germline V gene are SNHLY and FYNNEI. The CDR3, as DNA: TGTGCCACCCCTGGGGGACTAGCGGGTCCCACGAACACCGGGGAGCTGTTTTTT. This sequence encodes CATPGGLAGPTNTGELFF.

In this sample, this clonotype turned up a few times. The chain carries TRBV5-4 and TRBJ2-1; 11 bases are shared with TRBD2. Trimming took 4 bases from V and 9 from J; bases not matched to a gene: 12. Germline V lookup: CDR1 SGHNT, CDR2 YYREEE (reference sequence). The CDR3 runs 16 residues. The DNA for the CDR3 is TGTGCCAGCAGCACCTTAACACTAGCGGGAGACGCTGAGCAGTTCTTC. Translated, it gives CASSTLTLAGDAEQFF.

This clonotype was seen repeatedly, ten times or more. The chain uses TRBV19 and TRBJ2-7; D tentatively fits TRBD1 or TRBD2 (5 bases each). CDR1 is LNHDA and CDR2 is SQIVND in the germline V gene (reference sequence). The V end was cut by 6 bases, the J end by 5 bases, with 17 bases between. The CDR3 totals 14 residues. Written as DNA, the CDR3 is TGTGCCAGTAGCTACCGGGACGACGCCAACGAGCAGTACTTC. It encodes CASSYRDDANEQYF.

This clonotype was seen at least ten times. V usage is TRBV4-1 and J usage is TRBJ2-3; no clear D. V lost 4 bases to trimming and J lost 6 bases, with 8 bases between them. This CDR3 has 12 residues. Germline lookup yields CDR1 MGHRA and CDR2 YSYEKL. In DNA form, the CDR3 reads TGCGCCAGCAGCCCGGACGGGGATACGCAGTATTTT. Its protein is CASSPDGDTQYF.

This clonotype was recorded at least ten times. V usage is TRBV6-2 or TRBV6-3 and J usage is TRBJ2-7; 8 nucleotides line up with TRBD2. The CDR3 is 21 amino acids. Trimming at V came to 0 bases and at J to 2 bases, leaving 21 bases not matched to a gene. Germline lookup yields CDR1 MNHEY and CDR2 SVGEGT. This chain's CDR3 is CASSYSSMGPTGSGMPYEQYF. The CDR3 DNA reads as TGTGCCAGCAGTTACTCGAGTATGGGACCGACGGGTAGCGGGATGCCCTACGAGCAGTACTTC.